Listed below are T cell receptor beta chains from one sample, sequenced in a study of neoadjuvant nivolumab and ipilimumab in lung cancer. The repertoire was sequenced with immunoSEQ multiplex PCR; TCRdb's copy has only in-frame clones and lacks some. The sample has roughly 39,000 clones, nearly 90% seen once. The specimen comprised peripheral blood, sampled before neoadjuvant nivolumab, alone or with ipilimumab. The origin of the receptors is an adult with non-small cell lung cancer. CDR3s include the opening cysteine and the closing phenylalanine or tryptophan. A D gene is named only where the DNA matches it firmly. Some rows mark clone size as missing; the rest say once, few, many or name a class of expanded clone.

>TRBD1|TRBV7-9|.|TRBJ2-7
TGTGCCAGCAGCCACACGCTAGGGGCGGGACAGGTGACCTACGAGCAGTACTTC
CASSHTLGAGQVTYEQYF
>TRBD2|TRBV2|.|TRBJ2-7
TGTGCCAGCAGTGTCGGTGTAGCGGGTGGAACGTACGAGCAGTACTTC
CASSVGVAGGTYEQYF
>.|TRBV19|.|TRBJ2-5
TGTGCCAGTAGTATAGACGGAATCGGGTATCAAGAGACCCAGTACTTC
CASSIDGIGYQETQYF
>TRBD2|TRBV5-1|.|TRBJ2-7
TGCGCCAGCAGCTTCCTAGCGGGGGCTCTCTACGAGCAGTACTTC
CASSFLAGALYEQYF
>TRBD2|TRBV7-2|.|TRBJ2-7
TGTGCCAGCAGCTTCTGGCTAGCGGGGGACTACGAGCAGTACTTC
CASSFWLAGDYEQYF
>.|TRBV18|few|TRBJ1-5
TGTGCCAGCTCACCAAGTTCGGGGTTGGGGAATCAGCCCCAGCATTTT
CASSPSSGLGNQPQHF
>TRBD2|TRBV10-3|.|TRBJ2-7
TGTGCCATCAGTGAGGAACCGGGACTAGCGGGAGACCTGTACTTC
CAISEEPGLAGDLYF
>TRBD1|TRBV6-1|.|TRBJ2-1
TGTGCCAGCAGTGAATTGGGGACAGGGGTAGATGGTGAGCAGTTCTTC
CASSELGTGVDGEQFF
>.|TRBV7-2|.|TRBJ1-2
TGTGCCAGCAGCTTAGAGGCGCGAGTGAATAACTATGGCTACACCTTC
CASSLEARVNNYGYTF
>TRBD2|TRBV9|.|TRBJ2-7
TGTGCCAGCAGCGTCGGACTAGCGGGGGCCTCAACCTACGAGCAGTACTTC
CASSVGLAGASTYEQYF
>TRBD2|TRBV14|.|TRBJ2-1
TGTGCCAGCAGCCAACTAGCGGGAGTCCCGTTAGTTGGAGAGCAGTTCTTC
CASSQLAGVPLVGEQFF
>.|TRBV6-1|.|TRBJ1-1
TGTGCCAGCAGCATGCAGGGCCATAACACTGAAGCTTTCTTT
CASSMQGHNTEAFF
>.|TRBV6-1|medium-sized|TRBJ1-1
TGTGCCAGCATTTCTACAGGGAACACTGAAGCTTTCTTT
CASISTGNTEAFF
>TRBD1|TRBV5-1|few|TRBJ1-2
TGCGCCAGCAGCACTGGACAGGGCGACTATGGCTACACCTTC
CASSTGQGDYGYTF
>TRBD2|TRBV19|.|TRBJ2-7
TGTGCCAGTAGTAGTAGGACTAGCGGTTCCTACGAGCAGTACTTC
CASSSRTSGSYEQYF
>.|TRBV13|.|TRBJ2-5
TGTGCCAGCAGCTTAAGGCCATTGTACCAAGAGACCCAGTACTTC
CASSLRPLYQETQYF
>TRBD1|TRBV30|.|TRBJ2-1
TGTGCCTGGGGATTAGGACAGGGGACCAATGAGCAGTTCTTC
CAWGLGQGTNEQFF
>.|TRBV14|few|TRBJ1-4
TGTGCCAGCAGCCAAAGGGACGGCTATGAAAAACTGTTTTTT
CASSQRDGYEKLFF
>.|TRBV7-2|.|TRBJ1-2
TGTGCCAGCAGCCCTCTTGTGGGGGGAGAGGGTGGCTACACCTTC
CASSPLVGGEGGYTF
>.|TRBV18|.|TRBJ2-7
TGTGCCAGCTCACCACCGGCGGGACGGACCTCCTACGAGCAGTACTTC
CASSPPAGRTSYEQYF
>.|TRBV4-3|.|TRBJ1-1
TGCGCCAGCAGCCAAGAAAGTAGGGGGTGGCCTGAAGCTTTCTTT
CASSQESRGWPEAFF
>.|TRBV4-2|.|TRBJ2-3
TGTGCCAGCAGCCAAGGGACGGGTCAGAAGCTAAGCGGCACAGATACGCAGTATTTT
CASSQGTGQKLSGTDTQYF